This is a list of T cell receptor beta chains from one sample in a study of control samples from healthy donors and cancer patients. TCRdb's table, derived via immunoSEQ multiplex PCR, lists solely in-frame clones and lacks some. The sample contains 130,000 or so clones, 87% of which appear only once. Sequences were obtained from blood. Receptors were obtained from a man aged 55 to 70 in good health. Both conserved end residues are part of each CDR3. D genes are given only for firm matches.

v_call: TRBV7-8; j_call: TRBJ2-6; d_call: TRBD1; cdr3_length: 17; cdr3_aa: CASAPGQGISGANVLTF
v_call: TRBV28; j_call: TRBJ2-5; d_call: TRBD2; cdr3_length: 16; cdr3_aa: CASLQSLAAGQETQYF
v_call: TRBV18; j_call: TRBJ1-1; d_call: .; cdr3_length: 14; cdr3_aa: CASSPTIEGTEAFF
v_call: TRBV10-1; j_call: TRBJ2-1; d_call: TRBD2; cdr3_length: 16; cdr3_aa: CASSEVAGAGWAEQFF
v_call: TRBV9; j_call: TRBJ1-2; d_call: TRBD1; cdr3_length: 14; cdr3_aa: CASSPGQGARGYTF
v_call: TRBV28; j_call: TRBJ2-4; d_call: .; cdr3_length: 16; cdr3_aa: CASSLEEGAAKNIQYF
v_call: TRBV5-1; j_call: TRBJ2-3; d_call: .; cdr3_length: 15; cdr3_aa: CASSLAGASTDTQYF
v_call: TRBV7-2; j_call: TRBJ2-1; d_call: TRBD1; cdr3_length: 15; cdr3_aa: CASRAGQGAYNEQFF
v_call: TRBV4-1; j_call: TRBJ2-5; d_call: TRBD2; cdr3_length: 17; cdr3_aa: CASSQDPAGGVQETQYF
v_call: TRBV6-1; j_call: TRBJ1-1; d_call: .; cdr3_length: 13; cdr3_aa: CASSDVRNTEAFF
v_call: TRBV18; j_call: TRBJ1-4; d_call: .; cdr3_length: 13; cdr3_aa: CASSPLRGEKLFF
v_call: TRBV6-2/TRBV6-3; j_call: TRBJ1-2; d_call: TRBD1; cdr3_length: 15; cdr3_aa: CASSNPGGTGYGYTF
v_call: TRBV3-1/TRBV3-2; j_call: TRBJ1-4; d_call: .; cdr3_length: 14; cdr3_aa: CASSRAATNEKLFF
v_call: TRBV2; j_call: TRBJ1-1; d_call: .; cdr3_length: 10; cdr3_aa: CASGVTEAFF
v_call: TRBV11-3; j_call: TRBJ2-2; d_call: .; cdr3_length: 15; cdr3_aa: CASSLPKAGIEELFF
v_call: TRBV28; j_call: TRBJ1-1; d_call: .; cdr3_length: 14; cdr3_aa: CASSPGGGVTEAFF
v_call: TRBV14; j_call: TRBJ1-2; d_call: .; cdr3_length: 12; cdr3_aa: CASSPDYYGYTF
v_call: TRBV5-4; j_call: TRBJ2-3; d_call: .; cdr3_length: 15; cdr3_aa: CASTLGSGSTDTQYF
v_call: TRBV5-1; j_call: TRBJ1-3; d_call: .; cdr3_length: 16; cdr3_aa: CASSLDGRSSGNTIYF
v_call: TRBV29-1; j_call: TRBJ2-7; d_call: .; cdr3_length: 14; cdr3_aa: CSVELAGPSYEQYF
v_call: TRBV29-1; j_call: TRBJ1-1; d_call: TRBD1; cdr3_length: 15; cdr3_aa: CSVVGTGGTNTEAFF
v_call: TRBV28; j_call: TRBJ2-2; d_call: .; cdr3_length: 16; cdr3_aa: CASSLLGSVRTGELFF
v_call: TRBV7-2; j_call: TRBJ1-2; d_call: TRBD1; cdr3_length: 16; cdr3_aa: CASSLRKTRGNYGYTF
v_call: TRBV18; j_call: TRBJ1-5; d_call: .; cdr3_length: 16; cdr3_aa: CASSPFGALSNQPQHF
v_call: TRBV28; j_call: TRBJ1-4; d_call: .; cdr3_length: 15; cdr3_aa: CASSFGGPGEEKLFF
v_call: TRBV6-1; j_call: TRBJ1-1; d_call: .; cdr3_length: 16; cdr3_aa: CASSEVGGTMGTEAFF
v_call: TRBV6-1; j_call: TRBJ2-2; d_call: .; cdr3_length: 14; cdr3_aa: CASSYQESSGELFF
v_call: TRBV27; j_call: TRBJ2-7; d_call: .; cdr3_length: 14; cdr3_aa: CASGLDGSSYEQYF
v_call: TRBV7-2; j_call: TRBJ1-3; d_call: .; cdr3_length: 16; cdr3_aa: CASSLSGAASGNTIYF
v_call: TRBV7-2; j_call: TRBJ1-2; d_call: .; cdr3_length: 14; cdr3_aa: CASSLGAENYGYTF
v_call: TRBV28; j_call: TRBJ1-5; d_call: .; cdr3_length: 13; cdr3_aa: CASRKTGVGPQHF
v_call: TRBV12-3/TRBV12-4; j_call: TRBJ1-5; d_call: .; cdr3_length: 11; cdr3_aa: CASSLGQPQHF
v_call: TRBV9; j_call: TRBJ2-5; d_call: TRBD2; cdr3_length: 17; cdr3_aa: CASSVGVTSGAKETQYF
v_call: TRBV14; j_call: TRBJ1-2; d_call: .; cdr3_length: 13; cdr3_aa: CASSQYGVNGYTF
v_call: TRBV19; j_call: TRBJ1-5; d_call: TRBD1; cdr3_length: 16; cdr3_aa: CASSLGQGNVGQPQHF
v_call: TRBV5-5; j_call: TRBJ2-1; d_call: TRBD2; cdr3_length: 14; cdr3_aa: CASSLGGGYNEQFF